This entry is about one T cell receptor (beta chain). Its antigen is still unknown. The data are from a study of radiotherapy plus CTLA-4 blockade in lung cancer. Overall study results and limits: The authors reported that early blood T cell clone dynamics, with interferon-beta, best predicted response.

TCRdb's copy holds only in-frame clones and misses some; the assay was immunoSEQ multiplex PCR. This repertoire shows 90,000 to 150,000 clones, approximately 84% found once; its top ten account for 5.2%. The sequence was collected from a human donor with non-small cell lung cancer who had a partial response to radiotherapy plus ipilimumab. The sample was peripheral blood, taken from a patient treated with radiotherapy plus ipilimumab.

CDR3 amino acids: CASSLSDRGWDGYTF. The CDR3 DNA reads TGTGCCAGCAGTTTATCAGACAGGGGGTGGGATGGCTACACCTTC. This chain connects TRBV27 to TRBJ1-2; the match to TRBD1 covers 9 bases. The V and J ends lost 0 bases and 6 bases, in that order; junction bases with no gene match: 5. CDR3 size: 15 residues. Germline V gene sequence: CDR1 MNHEY, CDR2 SMNVEV (reference sequence).